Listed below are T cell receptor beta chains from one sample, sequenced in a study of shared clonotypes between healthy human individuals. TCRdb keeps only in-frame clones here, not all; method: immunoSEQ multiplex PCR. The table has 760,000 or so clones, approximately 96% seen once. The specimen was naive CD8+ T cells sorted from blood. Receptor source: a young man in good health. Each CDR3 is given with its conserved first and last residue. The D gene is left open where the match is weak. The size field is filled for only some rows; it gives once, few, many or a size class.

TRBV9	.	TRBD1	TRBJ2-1	CASGQGNEQFF	TGTGCCAGCGGACAGGGTAATGAGCAGTTCTTC
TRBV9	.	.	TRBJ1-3	CASSPLEGSSGNTIYF	TGTGCCAGCAGCCCCTTGGAGGGGAGCTCTGGAAACACCATATATTTT
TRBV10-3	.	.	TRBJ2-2	CAISEPYRAANTGELFF	TGTGCCATCAGTGAGCCCTACAGGGCCGCGAACACCGGGGAGCTGTTTTTT
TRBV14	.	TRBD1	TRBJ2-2	CASSQGTGETMNTGELFF	TGTGCCAGCAGCCAAGGGACAGGAGAAACCATGAACACCGGGGAGCTGTTTTTT
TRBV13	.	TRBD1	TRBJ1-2	CASSWTGENYGYTF	TGTGCCAGCAGCTGGACAGGGGAAAACTATGGCTACACCTTC
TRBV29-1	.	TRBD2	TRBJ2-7	CSVGRLAGDYEQYF	TGCAGCGTTGGAAGACTAGCGGGAGATTATGAGCAGTACTTC
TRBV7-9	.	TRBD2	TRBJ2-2	CASSSWTSGYSAGELFF	TGTGCCAGCAGCTCTTGGACTAGCGGGTACTCGGCCGGGGAGCTGTTTTTT
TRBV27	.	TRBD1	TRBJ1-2	CASSALDRADYGYTF	TGTGCCAGCAGTGCCCTGGACAGGGCCGACTATGGCTACACCTTC
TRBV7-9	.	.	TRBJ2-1	CASSLLDYPYNEQFF	TGTGCCAGCAGCTTATTGGACTACCCGTACAATGAGCAGTTCTTC
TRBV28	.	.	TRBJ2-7	CASSLKISYEQYF	TGTGCCAGCAGTTTGAAAATCTCCTACGAGCAGTACTTC
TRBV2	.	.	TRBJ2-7	CASSELSSGNSYEQYF	TGTGCCAGCAGTGAACTTAGTAGCGGAAACTCCTACGAGCAGTACTTC
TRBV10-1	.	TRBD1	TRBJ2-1	CASSETGDNEQFF	TGCGCCAGCAGTGAGACAGGGGACAATGAGCAGTTCTTC
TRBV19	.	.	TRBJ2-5	CASSISGPRSQETQYF	TGTGCCAGTAGTATATCGGGCCCGAGATCCCAAGAGACCCAGTACTTC
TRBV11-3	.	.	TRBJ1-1	CASSLVGVRNTEAFF	TGTGCCAGCAGCTTAGTAGGGGTCAGAAACACTGAAGCTTTCTTT
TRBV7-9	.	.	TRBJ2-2	CASSLTGHSHTGELFF	TGTGCCAGCAGCTTAACGGGACATAGCCACACCGGGGAGCTGTTTTTT
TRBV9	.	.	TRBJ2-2	CASRGGESTGELFF	TGTGCCAGCAGGGGCGGGGAGAGCACCGGGGAGCTGTTTTTT
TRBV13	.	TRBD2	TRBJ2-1	CASSLGLAGDNEQFF	TGTGCCAGCAGCTTAGGACTAGCGGGAGACAATGAGCAGTTCTTC
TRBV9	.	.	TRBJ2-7	CASSGYRAYEQYF	TGTGCCAGCAGCGGATACAGGGCCTACGAGCAGTACTTC
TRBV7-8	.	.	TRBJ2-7	CASSLDPGLEQYF	TGTGCCAGCAGCTTAGACCCAGGGCTCGAGCAGTACTTC
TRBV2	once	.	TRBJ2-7	CASRKASDSSYEQYF	TGTGCCAGCCGGAAGGCTAGCGATAGCTCCTACGAGCAGTACTTC
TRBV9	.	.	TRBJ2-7	CASSVALVTGEQYF	TGTGCCAGCAGCGTAGCACTAGTAACTGGCGAGCAGTACTTC
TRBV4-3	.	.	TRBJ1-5	CASSQFGQASNQPQHF	TGCGCCAGCAGCCAATTTGGGCAGGCGAGCAATCAGCCCCAGCATTTT
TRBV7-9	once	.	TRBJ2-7	CASSKGGRVYEQYF	TGTGCCAGCAGCAAGGGAGGCAGGGTCTACGAGCAGTACTTC
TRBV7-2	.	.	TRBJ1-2	CARGVLTNYGYTF	TGTGCCAGAGGGGTTCTCACTAACTATGGCTACACCTTC
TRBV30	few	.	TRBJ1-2	CAWDRSTSLFF	TGTGCCTGGGACAGATCTACATCCCTCTTCTTC
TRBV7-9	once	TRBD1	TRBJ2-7	CASSNRDRGYEQYF	TGTGCCAGCAGCAACCGGGACAGGGGGTACGAGCAGTACTTC
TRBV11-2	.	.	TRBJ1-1	CASSFPRTDLSYLAFF	TGTGCCAGCAGCTTCCCTCGGACAGATCTATCGTATCTAGCTTTCTTT
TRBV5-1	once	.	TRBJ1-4	CASSLDITSEKLFF	TGCGCCAGCAGCTTGGATATTACAAGTGAAAAACTGTTTTTT
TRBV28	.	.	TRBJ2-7	CASIPQGWNEQYF	TGTGCCAGCATCCCTCAGGGATGGAACGAGCAGTACTTC
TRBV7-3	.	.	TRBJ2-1	CASGFSVSGGVLSYNEQFF	TGTGCCAGCGGATTCTCGGTGTCTGGCGGGGTACTCTCCTACAATGAGCAGTTCTTC
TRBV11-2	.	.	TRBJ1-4	CASSFRDNIEKLFF	TGTGCCAGCAGCTTTCGGGACAATATAGAAAAACTGTTTTTT
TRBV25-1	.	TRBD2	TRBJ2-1	CASSDPAGEGWNEQFF	TGTGCCAGCAGTGACCCAGCGGGAGAGGGGTGGAATGAGCAGTTCTTC
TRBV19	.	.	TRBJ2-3	CASSIGRTADTQYF	TGTGCCAGTAGTATAGGGAGGACAGCAGATACGCAGTATTTT
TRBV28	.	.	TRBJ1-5	CASSSYREGNQPQHF	TGTGCCAGCAGTTCCTACAGGGAAGGCAATCAGCCCCAGCATTTT
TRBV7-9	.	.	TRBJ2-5	CASSSPQEGWSETQYF	TGTGCCAGCAGCTCGCCCCAGGAAGGGTGGAGCGAGACCCAGTACTTC
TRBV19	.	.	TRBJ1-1	CASSIGPTEAFF	TGTGCCAGTAGTATCGGACCCACTGAAGCTTTCTTT
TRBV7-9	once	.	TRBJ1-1	CASSLGTASGGAFF	TGTGCCAGCAGCTTAGGGACAGCCTCAGGCGGAGCTTTCTTT
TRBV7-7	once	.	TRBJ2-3	CASSSRGVADTQYF	TGTGCTAGCAGCTCCCGCGGGGTAGCAGATACGCAGTATTTT
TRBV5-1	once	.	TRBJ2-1	CASSPKGGLYNEQFF	TGCGCCAGCAGCCCCAAGGGGGGACTCTACAATGAGCAGTTCTTC